Shown below are 18 T cell receptor beta chains from a single sample sequenced in a study of Graves' ophthalmopathy and Graves' hyperthyroidism. TCR beta CDR3 amplification used RNA transcripts. The workflow started with a first-round RT-PCR run with HTBI primers and then moved on to a second-round multiplex PCR. One entry per CDR3 protein results from TCRdb running MiXCR on the multiplex PCR reads. The table has roughly 160,000 distinct CDR3 sequences, under 45% seen once; the top ten hold around 8.9%. Sequencing was done on a sample of peripheral blood. These receptors all stem from a man aged 25-45 years with Graves' ophthalmopathy.

V usage is TRBV6-2 or TRBV6-3 and J usage is TRBJ2-2; maybe TRBD2 (6 bases). V shed 5 bases and J shed 6 bases, with 10 bases lying between them. Germline loops: CDR1 MNHEY, CDR2 SVGEGT. The CDR3 totals 13 residues. The CDR3 region is CASSQTRPGELFF. CDR3 bases: TGTGCCAGCAGTCAGACTAGACCCGGGGAGCTGTTTTTT.

The V and J genes are TRBV20-1 and TRBJ2-7, with 12 bases fitting TRBD2. Per the germline V gene, CDR1 is DFQATT and CDR2 is SNEGSKA (reference sequence). The CDR3 runs 14 residues. V trimming: 6 bases; J trimming: 2 bases; junction bases outside the gene matches: 5. DNA for the CDR3: TGCAGTGCAGAGTCTAGCGGGAGGGCCTACGAGCAGTACTTC. Its translation: CSAESSGRAYEQYF.

This clonotype was recorded at least ten times. The chain joins TRBV29-1 to TRBJ1-2; D is ambiguous. The CDR3 loop spans 12 amino acids. CDR1 SQVTM and CDR2 ANQGSEA come from the germline V gene. V was cut by 3 bases and J by 2 bases, with 7 bases left in between. The CDR3 bases are TGCAGCGTTGACGTCAGAAACTATGGCTACACCTTC. This codes for CSVDVRNYGYTF.

The chain couples TRBV12-3 or TRBV12-4 to TRBJ1-5; tentatively, D is TRBD1 (6 bases). This CDR3 is 14 amino acids long. V was cut by 5 bases and J by 7 bases, with 15 bases left in between. CDR3 DNA sequence: TGTGCCAGCAGTAAAACTTCAGGGGTACAGCCCCAGCATTTT. Its translation is CASSKTSGVQPQHF.

Worth noting for this clonotype: No conserved phenylalanine or tryptophan ends this CDR3, so it is likely a read error. The chain recombines TRBV2 with TRBJ1-5; no reliable D call. Germline V gene lookup returns CDR1 SNHLY and CDR2 FYNNEI. Trimming cost V 1 base and J 7 bases, with 17 bases left between them. This CDR3 has 16 amino acids. CDR3 DNA sequence: TGTGCCAGCAGTGAAGACCCGACAAGGTTCTGGCAGCCCCAGCATTTA. Translated, it gives CASSEDPTRFWQPQHL.

V gene TRBV28 combines with J gene TRBJ1-5; D unclear. With 2 bases removed from V and 3 bases from J, the gap between germline ends came to 8 bases. The CDR3 is 14 amino acids. The germline V gene encodes CDR1 MDHEN and CDR2 SYDVKM. This chain's CDR3 is CASSLDVHNQPQHF. The DNA for the CDR3 is TGTGCCAGCAGTTTAGACGTACACAATCAGCCCCAGCATTTT.

This clonotype was seen at least ten times. The chain employs TRBV6-5 and TRBJ1-6; D not resolved. Germline CDR1 and CDR2: MNHEY and SVGAGI. The CDR3 runs to 14 residues. Trimming pared 2 bases from V and 9 bases from J, leaving 11 bases between. The CDR3 loop is CASSYRGFGSPLHF. CDR3 bases: TGTGCCAGCAGTTACAGAGGGTTTGGTTCACCCCTCCACTTT.

This clonotype was picked up many times. The chain combines TRBV7-9 with TRBJ1-1; D is unclear. CDR1 and CDR2 from the germline V gene are SEHNR and FQNEAQ (reference sequence). The V gene lost 4 bases and the J gene lost 7 bases, with 7 bases spanning the gap. The CDR3 sequence is 11 residues long. DNA for the CDR3: TGTGCCAGCAGCTCAAGCCTTGAAGCTTTCTTT. Translation gives CASSSSLEAFF. The full variable domain, its missing parts supplied by reference TRBV7-9 and TRBJ1-1, is DTGVSQNPRHKITKRGQNVTFRCDPISEHNRLYWYRQTLGQGPEFLTYFQNEAQLEKSRLLSDRFSAERPKGSFSTLEIQRTEQGDSAMYLCASSSSLEAFFGQGTRLTVV.

This rearrangement joins TRBV6-5 to TRBJ1-2; D might be TRBD1 (6 bases). V gave up 4 bases and J gave up 8 bases, with 20 bases separating them. Germline CDR1 reads MNHEY; CDR2 reads SVGAGI. The CDR3 runs to 15 residues. The CDR3 is CASSSSDKQGGGYTF. The CDR3 DNA is TGTGCCAGCAGTTCCTCGGACAAACAGGGCGGAGGCTACACCTTC.

The chain employs TRBV10-3 and TRBJ2-5, with 15 bases that match TRBD2. CDR1 is ENHRY and CDR2 is SYGVKD in the germline V gene. CDR3 length: 17 amino acids. V shed 2 bases and J 5 bases; nucleotides not matched to a gene: 6. CDR3 in DNA: TGTGCCATCAGTGAGGGGACTAGCGGGAGGTCCGGGGAGACCCAGTACTTC. It encodes CAISEGTSGRSGETQYF.

This clonotype was detected ten times or more. J is TRBJ2-7 and V is TRBV5-4; D uncertain. This CDR3 has 19 amino acids. V was trimmed by 0 bases and J by 0 bases, leaving 22 bases between them. The germline V gene encodes CDR1 SGHNT and CDR2 YYREEE (reference sequence). CDR3 protein: CASSLVVGQCRCGSYEQYF. The CDR3, as DNA: TGTGCCAGCAGCTTGGTTGTTGGGCAGTGTAGGTGCGGCTCCTACGAGCAGTACTTC.

This chain's CDR3 is CASSYYGREVQETQYF. The CDR3 DNA reads TGTGCCAGCAGTTACTACGGCAGGGAAGTCCAAGAGACCCAGTACTTC. This chain connects TRBV6-4 to TRBJ2-5; D possibly corresponds to TRBD1 (5 bases). This CDR3 comprises 16 residues. From germline, CDR1 is MRHNA and CDR2 SNTAGT. V lost 5 bases to trimming and J lost 1 base, with 17 bases between them.

This clonotype has ten or more counts. CDR3 sequence reads: CASSQVDLTGELFF. CDR3 bases: TGCGCCAGCAGCCAAGTTGATTTGACCGGGGAGCTGTTTTTT. The chain uses TRBV4-3 and TRBJ2-2, with no clear D. Germline CDR1 reads LGHNA; CDR2 reads YSLEER. Trimming left V 1 base short and J 5 bases short, with 8 bases between. There are 14 residues in the CDR3.

This clonotype was detected many times. The genes are TRBV27 and TRBJ1-6; D unresolved. Germline V gene lookup returns CDR1 MNHEY and CDR2 SMNVEV (reference sequence). Between the trimmed V and J ends, which lost 5 bases and 9 bases, there was a span of 11 bases. The CDR3 runs to 13 residues. The DNA for the CDR3 is TGTGCCAGCAGTGCCCCGAGCGGTTCACCCCTCCACTTT. Amino acid sequence: CASSAPSGSPLHF.

The V call is TRBV6-5, the J call TRBJ2-5; maybe TRBD2 (6 bases). V was shortened by 4 bases and J by 7 bases, with 13 bases between the two germline ends. The germline gives CDR1 MNHEY, CDR2 SVGAGI. The CDR3 length is 13 residues. The CDR3 DNA follows: TGTGCCAGCAGTTTTGGGCGGGGAATGACCCAGTACTTC. It is translated as CASSFGRGMTQYF.

This clonotype showed up many times. The rearrangement links TRBV6-1 to TRBJ1-2; 7 bases fit TRBD1. CDR1 and CDR2 from the germline V gene are MNHNS and SASEGT. The CDR3 extends over 13 amino acids. Unmatched junction bases numbered 5, after V lost 6 bases and J lost 4 bases. The CDR3 sequence is CASSETGPYGYTF. In DNA form, the CDR3 reads TGTGCCAGCAGCGAGACAGGGCCCTATGGCTACACCTTC.

This clonotype was counted many times. This rearrangement joins TRBV28 to TRBJ2-7, with D perhaps TRBD2 (5 bases). Germline V CDR1 and CDR2: MDHEN, SYDVKM. The CDR3 consists of 16 residues. Trimming stripped 6 bases from V and 5 bases from J, with 23 bases between. The CDR3 reads CASSYRLRGKRNEQYF. DNA for the CDR3: TGTGCCAGCAGCTATCGTCTTAGAGGGAAGCGGAACGAGCAGTACTTC. The full variable domain, completed using reference TRBV28 and TRBJ2-7, is DVKVTQSSRYLVKRTGEKVFLECVQDMDHENMFWYRQDPGLGLRLIYFSYDVKMKEKGDIPEGYSVSREKKERFSLILESASTNQTSMYLCASSYRLRGKRNEQYFGPGTRLTVT.

Ten or more counts support this clonotype. The rearrangement links TRBV5-6 to TRBJ1-1; 9 positions agree with TRBD1. Trimming removed 7 bases from V and 8 bases from J; junction bases left unmatched: 9. The CDR3 sequence is 13 residues long. Germline V gene data show CDR1 as SGHDT and CDR2 as YYEEEE. CDR3 loop: CASDRDRVSEAFF. The DNA for the CDR3 is TGTGCCAGCGACCGGGACAGGGTTAGCGAAGCTTTCTTT.